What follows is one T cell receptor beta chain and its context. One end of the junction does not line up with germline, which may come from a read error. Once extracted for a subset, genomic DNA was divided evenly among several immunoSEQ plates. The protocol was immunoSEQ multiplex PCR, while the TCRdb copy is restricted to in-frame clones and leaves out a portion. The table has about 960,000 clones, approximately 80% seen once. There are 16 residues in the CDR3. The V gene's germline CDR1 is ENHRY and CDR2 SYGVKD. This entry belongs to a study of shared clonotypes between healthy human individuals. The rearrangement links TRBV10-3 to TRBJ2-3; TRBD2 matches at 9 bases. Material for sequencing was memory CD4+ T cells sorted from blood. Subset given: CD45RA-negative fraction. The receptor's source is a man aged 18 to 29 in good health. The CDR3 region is CAISAGSSGATDTQYF. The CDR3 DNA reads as TGTGCCATTAGTGCAGGATCTAGCGGGGCCACAGATACGCAGTATTTT.